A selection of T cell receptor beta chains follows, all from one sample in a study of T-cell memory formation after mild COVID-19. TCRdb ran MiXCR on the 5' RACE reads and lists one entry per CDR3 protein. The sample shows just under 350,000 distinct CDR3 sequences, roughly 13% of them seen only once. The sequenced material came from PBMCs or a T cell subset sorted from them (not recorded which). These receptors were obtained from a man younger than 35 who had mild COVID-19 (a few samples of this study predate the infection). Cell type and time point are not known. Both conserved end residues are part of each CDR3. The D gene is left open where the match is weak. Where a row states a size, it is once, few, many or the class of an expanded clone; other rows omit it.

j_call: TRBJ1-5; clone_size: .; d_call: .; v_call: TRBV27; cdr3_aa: CASSFGRDQPQHF; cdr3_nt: TGTGCCAGCAGTTTCGGGAGGGACCAGCCCCAGCATTTT
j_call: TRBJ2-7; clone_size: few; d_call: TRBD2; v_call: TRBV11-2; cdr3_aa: CASSSLGRGGPYEQYF; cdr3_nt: TGTGCCAGCAGCTCCCTGGGACGGGGGGGGCCCTACGAGCAGTACTTC
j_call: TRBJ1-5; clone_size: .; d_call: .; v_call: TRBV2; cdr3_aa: CASSPDRLSQPQHF; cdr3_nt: TGTGCCAGCAGTCCTGACAGGCTTTCTCAGCCCCAGCATTTT
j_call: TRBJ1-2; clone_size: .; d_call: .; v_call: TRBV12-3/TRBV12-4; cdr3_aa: CASSNLMDGYTF; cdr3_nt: TGTGCCAGCAGCAACCTCATGGATGGCTACACCTTC
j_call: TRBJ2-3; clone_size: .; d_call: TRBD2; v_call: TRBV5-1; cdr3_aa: CASSLGLAGLDTQYF; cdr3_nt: TGCGCCAGCAGCTTGGGGCTAGCGGGGTTAGATACGCAGTATTTT
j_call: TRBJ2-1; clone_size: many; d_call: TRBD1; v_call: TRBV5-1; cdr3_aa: CASSLGTGPNEQFF; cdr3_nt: TGCGCCAGCAGCTTGGGGACAGGGCCTAATGAGCAGTTCTTC
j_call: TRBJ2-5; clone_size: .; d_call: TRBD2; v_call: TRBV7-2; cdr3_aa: CASSWTRGVQETQYF; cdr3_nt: TGTGCCAGCAGCTGGACTCGGGGGGTCCAAGAGACCCAGTACTTC
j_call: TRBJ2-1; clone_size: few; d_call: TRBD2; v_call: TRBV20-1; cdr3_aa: CSAATGTSNLGEQFF; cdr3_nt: TGCAGTGCTGCGACCGGGACTAGTAATCTCGGTGAGCAGTTCTTC
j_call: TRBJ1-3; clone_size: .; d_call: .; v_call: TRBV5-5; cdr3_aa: CASSLGFLMYSGNTIYF; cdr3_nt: TGTGCCAGCAGCTTGGGGTTCTTGATGTACTCTGGAAACACCATATATTTT
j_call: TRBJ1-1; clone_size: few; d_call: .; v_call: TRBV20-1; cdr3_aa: CSATDSGTEAFF; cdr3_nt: TGCAGTGCTACGGACAGTGGGACTGAAGCTTTCTTT
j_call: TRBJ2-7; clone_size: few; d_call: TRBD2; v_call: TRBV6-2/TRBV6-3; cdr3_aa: CASSPQLAAPYEQYF; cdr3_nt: TGTGCCAGCAGTCCCCAGCTAGCGGCCCCCTACGAGCAGTACTTC
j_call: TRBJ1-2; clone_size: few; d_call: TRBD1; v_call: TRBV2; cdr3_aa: CASKGQGAVKGYTF; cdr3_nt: TGTGCCAGCAAGGGACAGGGGGCTGTAAAAGGCTACACCTTC
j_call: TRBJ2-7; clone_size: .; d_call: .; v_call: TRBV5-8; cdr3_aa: CASSSSDSFSSEQYF; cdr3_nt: TGTGCCAGCAGCTCGTCGGACAGCTTCTCCTCCGAGCAGTACTTC
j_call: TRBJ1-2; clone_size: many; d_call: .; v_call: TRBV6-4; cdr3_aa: CASRHLTYGYTF; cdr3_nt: TGTGCCAGCAGACACCTGACCTATGGCTACACCTTC
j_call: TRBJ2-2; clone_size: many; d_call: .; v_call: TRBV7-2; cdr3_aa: CASSLLDPGELFF; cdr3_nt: TGTGCCAGCAGCTTATTGGATCCCGGGGAGCTGTTTTTT
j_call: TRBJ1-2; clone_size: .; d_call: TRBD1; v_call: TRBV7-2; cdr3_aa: CASTSGQGSGYTF; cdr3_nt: TGTGCCAGCACCTCGGGACAGGGCTCTGGCTACACCTTC
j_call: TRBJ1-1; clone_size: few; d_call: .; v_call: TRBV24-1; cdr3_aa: CATSEMNTEAFF; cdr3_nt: TGTGCCACCAGTGAGATGAACACTGAAGCTTTCTTT
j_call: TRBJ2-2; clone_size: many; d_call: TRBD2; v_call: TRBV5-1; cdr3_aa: CASSLGLAGYMELFF; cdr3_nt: TGCGCCAGCAGCTTGGGACTAGCGGGGTACATGGAGCTGTTTTTT
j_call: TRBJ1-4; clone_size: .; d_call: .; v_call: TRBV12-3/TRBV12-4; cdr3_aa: CASSSGVGGELFF; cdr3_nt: TGTGCCAGCAGCTCAGGGGTGGGCGGCGAACTGTTTTTT
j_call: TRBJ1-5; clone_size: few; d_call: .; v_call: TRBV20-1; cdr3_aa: CSAIGPNNQPQHF; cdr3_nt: TGCAGTGCGATTGGGCCCAACAATCAGCCCCAGCATTTT
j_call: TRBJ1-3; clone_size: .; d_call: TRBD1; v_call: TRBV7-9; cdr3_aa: CASSATGGRFGNTIYF; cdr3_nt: TGTGCCAGCAGCGCGACAGGGGGCCGGTTTGGAAACACCATATATTTT
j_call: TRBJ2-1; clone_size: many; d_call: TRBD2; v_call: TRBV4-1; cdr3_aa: CASSKAGNEQFF; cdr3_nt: TGCGCCAGCAGCAAAGCGGGGAATGAGCAGTTCTTC
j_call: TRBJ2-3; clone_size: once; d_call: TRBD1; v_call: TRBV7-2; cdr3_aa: CASSLSGTGGTDTQYF; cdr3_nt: TGTGCCAGCAGCTTATCGGGGACAGGGGGCACAGATACGCAGTATTTT
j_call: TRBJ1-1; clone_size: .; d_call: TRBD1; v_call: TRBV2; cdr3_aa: CASNAQGLGGTEAFF; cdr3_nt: TGTGCCAGCAACGCACAGGGGCTCGGGGGCACTGAAGCTTTCTTT
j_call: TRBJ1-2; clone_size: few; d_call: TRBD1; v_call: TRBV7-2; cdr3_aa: CASSLANRGRSYGYTF; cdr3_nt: TGTGCCAGCAGCTTAGCCAACAGGGGACGTAGCTATGGCTACACCTTC
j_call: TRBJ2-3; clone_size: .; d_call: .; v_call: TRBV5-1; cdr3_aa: CASRVLPTDTQYF; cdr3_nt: TGCGCCAGCAGGGTTTTACCCACAGATACGCAGTATTTT
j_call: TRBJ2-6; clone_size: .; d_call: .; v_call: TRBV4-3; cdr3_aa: CASSQSLGVNVLTF; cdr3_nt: TGCGCCAGCAGCCAATCGCTGGGGGTTAACGTCCTGACTTTC
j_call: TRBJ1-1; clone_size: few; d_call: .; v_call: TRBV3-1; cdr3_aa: CASSQVAAPTFEAFF; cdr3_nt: TGTGCCAGCAGCCAAGTGGCAGCACCAACTTTTGAAGCTTTCTTT
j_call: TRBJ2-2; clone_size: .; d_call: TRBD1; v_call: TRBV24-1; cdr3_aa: CATSELGTAANTGELFF; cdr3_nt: TGTGCCACCAGTGAACTAGGGACAGCTGCGAACACCGGGGAGCTGTTTTTT
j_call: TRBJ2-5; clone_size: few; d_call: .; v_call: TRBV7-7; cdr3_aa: CASSTIMGTQYF; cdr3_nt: TGTGCTAGCAGCACCATTATGGGGACCCAGTACTTC
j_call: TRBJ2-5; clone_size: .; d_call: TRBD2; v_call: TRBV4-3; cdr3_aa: CASSIRTSGGEYQETQYF; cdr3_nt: TGCGCCAGCAGCATCCGGACTAGCGGGGGAGAGTACCAAGAGACCCAGTACTTC
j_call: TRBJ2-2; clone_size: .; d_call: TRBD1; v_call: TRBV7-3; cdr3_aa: CASRQGAGELFF; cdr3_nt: TGTGCCAGCAGACAGGGGGCCGGGGAGCTGTTTTTT
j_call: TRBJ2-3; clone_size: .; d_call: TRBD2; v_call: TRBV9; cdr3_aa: CASSVGTSGLTDTQYF; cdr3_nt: TGTGCCAGCAGCGTAGGGACTAGCGGCCTCACAGATACGCAGTATTTT
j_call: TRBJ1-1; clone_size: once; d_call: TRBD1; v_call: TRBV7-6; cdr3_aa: CASSPTTGAETEAFF; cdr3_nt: TGTGCCAGCAGCCCAACGACAGGGGCGGAAACTGAAGCTTTCTTT
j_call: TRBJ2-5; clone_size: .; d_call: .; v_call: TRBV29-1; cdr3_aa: CSVGGVRRAETQYF; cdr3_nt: TGCAGCGTTGGGGGGGTCAGGAGGGCAGAGACCCAGTACTTC
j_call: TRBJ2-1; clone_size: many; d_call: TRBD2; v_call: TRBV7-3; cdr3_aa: CASSYPTSGGANEQFF; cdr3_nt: TGTGCCAGCAGCTACCCGACTAGCGGGGGGGCCAATGAGCAGTTCTTC
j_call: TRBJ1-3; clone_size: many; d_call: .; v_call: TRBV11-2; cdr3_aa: CASSQQFSGNTIYF; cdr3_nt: TGTGCCAGCAGCCAACAATTCTCTGGAAACACCATATATTTT
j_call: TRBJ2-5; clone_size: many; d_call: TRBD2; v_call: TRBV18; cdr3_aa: CASSPIAVAGIQETQYF; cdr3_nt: TGTGCCAGCTCACCAATCGCGGTAGCGGGGATTCAAGAGACCCAGTACTTC
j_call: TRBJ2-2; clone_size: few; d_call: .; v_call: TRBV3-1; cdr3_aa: CASSQHSTGELFF; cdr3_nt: TGTGCCAGCAGCCAACATTCTACCGGGGAGCTGTTTTTT
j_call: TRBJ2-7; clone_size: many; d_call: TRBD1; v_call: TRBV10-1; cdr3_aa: CASSPGTGEQYF; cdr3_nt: TGCGCCAGCAGTCCGGGGACAGGGGAGCAGTACTTC